The 16 T cell receptor beta chains below come from one sample, sequenced in a study of PD-1 blockade in classical Hodgkin lymphoma. Only in-frame clones appear in the TCRdb table, and some are missing; sequencing was by immunoSEQ multiplex PCR. The sample records 75,000 to 100,000 clones, about four fifths being singletons. Each patient experienced a relapse that followed autologous stem cell transplantation, and brentuximab vedotin exposure varied. This sample comprised peripheral blood mononuclear cells (PBMCs), obtained before the second cycle of nivolumab. The receptor set was obtained from a human donor with classical Hodgkin lymphoma.

J is TRBJ2-2 and V is TRBV7-9; D may be TRBD1 or TRBD2 (5 bases each). Germline V gene sequence: CDR1 SEHNR, CDR2 FQNEAQ (reference sequence). The CDR3 loop spans 15 amino acids. Trimming removed 4 bases at V and 0 bases at J, with 9 bases between. This chain's CDR3 is CASSSGPTNTGELFF. CDR3 sequence (DNA): TGTGCCAGCAGCTCGGGACCGACGAACACCGGGGAGCTGTTTTTT.

The V call is TRBV5-6, the J call TRBJ1-1, with 10 positions matching TRBD1. Trimming at V came to 5 bases and at J to 5 bases, leaving 9 bases not matched to a gene. Germline CDR1 and CDR2: SGHDT and YYEEEE. CDR3 size: 15 residues. CDR3 nucleotides: TGTGCCAGCAGGGGGACAGGGGAGGGAGATACTGAAGCTTTCTTT. This encodes CASRGTGEGDTEAFF.

This clone has a handful of counts. The chain joins TRBV5-1 to TRBJ2-5; possibly TRBD2 for D (6 bases). In germline, CDR1 is SGHRS, CDR2 YFSETQ. With 4 bases removed from V and 2 bases from J, the gap between germline ends came to 12 bases. This CDR3 is built from 14 residues. CDR3 loop: CASSTTGGQETQYF. In DNA form, the CDR3 reads TGCGCCAGCAGCACGACCGGGGGACAAGAGACCCAGTACTTC.

V gene TRBV7-6 combines with J gene TRBJ1-5; D uncertain. The germline V gene has CDR1 SGHVS and CDR2 FNYEAQ. The CDR3 length is 15 residues. The ends were cut back, 1 base at V and 3 bases at J, with 10 bases in the middle. This CDR3 is CASSLGAGSNQPQHF. The CDR3 DNA sequence: TGTGCCAGCAGCTTAGGTGCCGGGTCCAATCAGCCCCAGCATTTT.

The chain uses TRBV21-1 and TRBJ2-7; the D call in the table, TRBD1, was not verified against the DNA. TRBV21-1 counts as a pseudogene. This CDR3 contains 13 residues. The CDR3 DNA is TGTGCCAGCCTTCGGACAGGGAGCTACGAGCAGTACTTC. Amino acid sequence: CASLRTGSYEQYF.

The gene calls are TRBV18 and TRBJ2-1, with D unclear. CDR3 length equals 13 residues. CDR1 and CDR2 from the germline V gene are KGHSH and LQKENI. V was shortened by 3 bases and J by 0 bases, with 3 bases between the two germline ends. The CDR3, as DNA: TGTGCCAGCTCACCCAGCTCCTACAATGAGCAGTTCTTC. Translated, it gives CASSPSSYNEQFF.

This chain joins TRBV5-1 and TRBJ1-3, with unresolved D. The CDR3 contains 14 residues. The germline CDR1 and CDR2 sequences are SGHRS and YFSETQ. V was trimmed by 4 bases and J by 1 base, leaving 9 bases between them. This CDR3 reads CASSPRGSGNTIYF. CDR3 DNA: TGCGCCAGCAGCCCCCGGGGTTCTGGAAACACCATATATTTT.

The genes are TRBV19 and TRBJ2-7; TRBD1 is a possible D gene (6 bases). CDR1 and CDR2 from the germline V gene are LNHDA and SQIVND (reference sequence). V was clipped by 5 bases and J by 8 bases, with 13 bases between them. This CDR3 is 12 amino acids long. In DNA, the CDR3 is TGTGCCAGTAGTGAAAACAGGGCCCAGCAGTACTTC. Amino acids: CASSENRAQQYF.

The chain combines TRBV7-6 with TRBJ1-2, with D possibly TRBD1 on 6 matching bases. Germline V gives CDR1 SGHVS, CDR2 FNYEAQ. This CDR3 is built from 13 residues. The germline V and J ends were trimmed by 5 bases and 5 bases, with 12 bases remaining between them. The CDR3 sequence is CASSRDRTYGYTF. The CDR3 DNA reads TGTGCCAGCAGCCGCGACAGGACGTATGGCTACACCTTC.

V gene TRBV18 combines with J gene TRBJ2-7, with no clear D. This CDR3 contains 14 residues. The germline CDR1 and CDR2 sequences are KGHSH and LQKENI. The V and J ends lost 1 base and 1 base respectively, with 8 bases between them. Written as DNA, the CDR3 is TGTGCCAGCTCACCACGGTCGGGTTCCTACGAGCAGTACTTC. Translating it yields CASSPRSGSYEQYF. Full variable domain (rest looked up from reference TRBV18 and TRBJ2-7): NAGVMQNPRHLVRRRGQEARLRCSPMKGHSHVYWYRQLPEEGLKFMVYLQKENIIDESGMPKERFSAEFPKEGPSILRIQQVVRGDSAAYFCASSPRSGSYEQYFGPGTRLTVT.

The V gene is TRBV4-1, the J gene TRBJ2-5; 13 positions agree with TRBD2. The CDR3 sequence is 15 residues long. Germline V gene data show CDR1 as MGHRA and CDR2 as YSYEKL. The V segment lost 5 bases and the J segment 2 bases; nucleotides outside the gene matches: 2. CDR3 sequence: CASSGTSGTQETQYF. Written as DNA, the CDR3 is TGCGCCAGCAGCGGGACTAGCGGGACACAAGAGACCCAGTACTTC.

The chain carries TRBV6-5 and TRBJ1-2; no firm D call. Germline loops: CDR1 MNHEY, CDR2 SVGAGI. Trimming shortened V by 6 bases and J by 3 bases, and 14 bases separated the two germline ends. This CDR3 is built from 14 residues. CDR3 amino acids: CASSPNILYYGYTF. In DNA, the CDR3 is TGTGCCAGCAGCCCAAACATACTTTACTATGGCTACACCTTC.

This clone was seen only once. The V gene is TRBV5-1, the J gene TRBJ2-1; D remains ambiguous. There are 15 residues in the CDR3. Per germline, CDR1 SGHRS and CDR2 YFSETQ. Deletions cut 0 bases from V and 4 bases from J, with 11 bases between. The CDR3 is CASSLEGFNYNEQFF. The DNA of the CDR3 is TGCGCCAGCAGCTTGGAAGGCTTCAATTACAATGAGCAGTTCTTC.

The J gene is TRBJ2-3, the V gene TRBV7-9; D unclear. This CDR3 region has 14 residues. With 1 base removed from V and 8 bases from J, the gap between germline ends came to 13 bases. Germline lookup yields CDR1 SEHNR and CDR2 FQNEAQ (reference sequence). The CDR3 bases are TGTGCCAGCAGCTTAGGGGTCTCAATCGGTACGCAGTATTTT. Translated: CASSLGVSIGTQYF.

The J gene is TRBJ2-3, the V gene TRBV13; 7 bases are a match to TRBD2. Germline V gene sequence: CDR1 PRHDT, CDR2 FYEKMQ (reference sequence). Trimming took 7 bases from V and 5 from J; bases not matched to a gene: 9. This CDR3 is 14 amino acids long. In DNA, the CDR3 is TGTGCCAGCACCCGGGCGGGAGAGGAAGATACGCAGTATTTT. Protein sequence: CASTRAGEEDTQYF. Full variable domain (rest looked up from reference TRBV13 and TRBJ2-3): AAGVIQSPRHLIKEKRETATLKCYPIPRHDTVYWYQQGPGQDPQFLISFYEKMQSDKGSIPDRFSAQQFSDYHSELNMSSLELGDSALYFCASTRAGEEDTQYFGPGTRLTVL.

This chain uses TRBV28 with TRBJ2-7; D is perhaps TRBD1 (5 bases). Germline-derived CDR1 and CDR2 are MDHEN and SYDVKM. The CDR3 consists of 15 residues. The ends were cut back, 6 bases at V and 3 bases at J, with 18 bases in the middle. The CDR3 reads CASSPTPGLGYEQYF. The CDR3 nucleotides read TGTGCCAGCAGCCCCACGCCAGGGTTGGGCTACGAGCAGTACTTC. Supplemented by reference TRBV28 and TRBJ2-7, the full variable domain reads DVKVTQSSRYLVKRTGEKVFLECVQDMDHENMFWYRQDPGLGLRLIYFSYDVKMKEKGDIPEGYSVSREKKERFSLILESASTNQTSMYLCASSPTPGLGYEQYFGPGTRLTVT.